This T cell receptor (beta chain) comes out of a study of OX40 agonist ivuxolimab in advanced cancers. Across the study: Partial responses, seen in three patients, involved one hepatocellular carcinoma and two cutaneous melanomas. Overall study findings and caveats: Expanded peripheral T cells had an undetermined antigen specificity.

In the case of this clone: The antigen remains unidentified.

From germline, CDR1 is LNHNV and CDR2 YYDKDF (reference sequence). V gave up 5 bases and J gave up 5 bases, with 18 bases separating them. The length of the CDR3 is 15 residues. TCRdb's table, derived via immunoSEQ multiplex PCR, lists solely in-frame clones and lacks some. The data hold more than 70,000 clones, with approximately 84% observed a single time. The TCR sequence derives from an adult with an advanced solid tumor such as melanoma, head and neck, liver or kidney cancer. This chain links TRBV15 with TRBJ1-1; D is unclear. This sample comprised CD4+ or CD8+ T cells sorted from blood, obtained in a trial of the OX40 agonist ivuxolimab. The CDR3 coding sequence is TGTGCCACCAGCCTAAAGCCGGGTGCTAATACTGAAGCTTTCTTT. This sequence encodes CATSLKPGANTEAFF.